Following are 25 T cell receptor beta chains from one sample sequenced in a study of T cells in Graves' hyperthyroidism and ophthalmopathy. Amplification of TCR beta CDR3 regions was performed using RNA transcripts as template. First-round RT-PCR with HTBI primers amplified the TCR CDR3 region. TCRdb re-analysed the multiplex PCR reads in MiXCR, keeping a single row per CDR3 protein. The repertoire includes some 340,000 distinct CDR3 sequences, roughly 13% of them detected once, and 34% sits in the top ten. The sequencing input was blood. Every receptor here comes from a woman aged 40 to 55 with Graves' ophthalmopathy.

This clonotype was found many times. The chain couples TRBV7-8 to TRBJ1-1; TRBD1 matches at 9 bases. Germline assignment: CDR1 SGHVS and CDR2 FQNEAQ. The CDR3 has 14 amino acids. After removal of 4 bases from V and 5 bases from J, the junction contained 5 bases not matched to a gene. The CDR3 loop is CASSSGTGRTEAFF. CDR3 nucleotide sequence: TGTGCCAGCAGCTCCGGGACAGGGCGGACTGAAGCTTTCTTT. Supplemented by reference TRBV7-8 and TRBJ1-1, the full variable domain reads GAGVSQSPRYKVAKRGQDVALRCDPISGHVSLFWYQQALGQGPEFLTYFQNEAQLDKSGLPSDRFFAERPEGSVSTLKIQRTQQEDSAVYLCASSSGTGRTEAFFGQGTRLTVV.

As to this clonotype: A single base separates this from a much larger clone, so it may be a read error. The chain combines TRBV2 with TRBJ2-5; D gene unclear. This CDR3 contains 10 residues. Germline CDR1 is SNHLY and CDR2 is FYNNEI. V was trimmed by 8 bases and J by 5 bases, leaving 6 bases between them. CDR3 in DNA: TGTGCCAGCCCATCTGAGACCCAGTACTTC. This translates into CASPSETQYF.

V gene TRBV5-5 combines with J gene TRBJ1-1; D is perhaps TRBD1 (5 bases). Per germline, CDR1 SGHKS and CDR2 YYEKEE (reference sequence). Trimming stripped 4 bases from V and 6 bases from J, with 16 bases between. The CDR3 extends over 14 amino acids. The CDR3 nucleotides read TGTGCCAGCAGCCCAGGACATGGCCACGCTGAAGCTTTCTTT. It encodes CASSPGHGHAEAFF.

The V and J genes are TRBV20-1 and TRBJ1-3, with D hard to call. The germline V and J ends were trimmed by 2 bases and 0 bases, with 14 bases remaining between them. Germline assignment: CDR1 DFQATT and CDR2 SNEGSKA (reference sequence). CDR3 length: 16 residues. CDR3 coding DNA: TGCAGTGCTAGATCCGCCACGCGAACCTCTGGAAACACCATATATTTT. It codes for CSARSATRTSGNTIYF.

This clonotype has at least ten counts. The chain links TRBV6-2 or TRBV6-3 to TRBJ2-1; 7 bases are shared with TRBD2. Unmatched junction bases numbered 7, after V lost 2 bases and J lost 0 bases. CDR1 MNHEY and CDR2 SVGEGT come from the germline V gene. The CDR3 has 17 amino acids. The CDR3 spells CASSYALPSGSYNEQFF. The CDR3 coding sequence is TGTGCCAGCAGTTACGCCCTACCTAGCGGCTCCTACAATGAGCAGTTCTTC.

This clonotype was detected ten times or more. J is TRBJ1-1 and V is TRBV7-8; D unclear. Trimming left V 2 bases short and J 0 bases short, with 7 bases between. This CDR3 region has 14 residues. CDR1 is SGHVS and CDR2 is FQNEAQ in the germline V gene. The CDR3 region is CASSLRTVNTEAFF. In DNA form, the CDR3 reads TGTGCCAGCAGCTTAAGGACGGTGAACACTGAAGCTTTCTTT.

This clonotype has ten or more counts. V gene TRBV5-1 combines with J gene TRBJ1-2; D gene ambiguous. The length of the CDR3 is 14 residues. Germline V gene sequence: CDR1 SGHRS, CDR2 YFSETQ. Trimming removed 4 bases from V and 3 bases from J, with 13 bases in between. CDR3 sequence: CASSLFTGDYGYTF. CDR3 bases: TGCGCCAGCAGCCTGTTCACCGGGGACTATGGCTACACCTTC. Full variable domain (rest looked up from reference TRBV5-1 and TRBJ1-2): KAGVTQTPRYLIKTRGQQVTLSCSPISGHRSVSWYQQTPGQGLQFLFEYFSETQRNKGNFPGRFSGRQFSNSRSEMNVSTLELGDSALYLCASSLFTGDYGYTFGSGTRLTVV.

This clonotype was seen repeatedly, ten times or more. CDR3 DNA sequence: TGTGCCAGCAGCTCCGGACTAGCGGGGGGGCGTGCTAATGAGCAGTTCTTC. Its protein is CASSSGLAGGRANEQFF. V and J are TRBV11-2 and TRBJ2-1, with 15 bases lining up with TRBD2. The junction had 8 bases not matched to a gene; V was cut back by 4 bases and J by 7 bases. The CDR3 runs to 17 residues. In germline, CDR1 is SGHAT, CDR2 FQNNGV.

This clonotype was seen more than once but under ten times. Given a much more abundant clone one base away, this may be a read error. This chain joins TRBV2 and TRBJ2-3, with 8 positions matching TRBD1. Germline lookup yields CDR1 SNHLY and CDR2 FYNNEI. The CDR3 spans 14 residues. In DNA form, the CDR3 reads TGTGCCAGCAGCCTTGGACAGGGCACAGGTACGCAGTATTTT. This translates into CASSLGQGTGTQYF.

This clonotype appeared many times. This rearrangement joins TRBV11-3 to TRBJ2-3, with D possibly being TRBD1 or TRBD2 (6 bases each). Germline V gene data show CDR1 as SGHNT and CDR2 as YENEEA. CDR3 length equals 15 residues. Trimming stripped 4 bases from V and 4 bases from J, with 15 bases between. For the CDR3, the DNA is TGTGCCAGCAGCTCCCCGTCCGGGGGCGCAGATACGCAGTATTTT. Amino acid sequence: CASSSPSGGADTQYF.

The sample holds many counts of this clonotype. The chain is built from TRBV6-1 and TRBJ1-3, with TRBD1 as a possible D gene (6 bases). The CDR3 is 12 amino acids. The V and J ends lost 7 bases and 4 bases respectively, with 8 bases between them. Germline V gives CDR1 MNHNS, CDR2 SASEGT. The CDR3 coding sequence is TGTGCCAGCACGGGGGCGGGAAACACCATATATTTT. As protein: CASTGAGNTIYF.

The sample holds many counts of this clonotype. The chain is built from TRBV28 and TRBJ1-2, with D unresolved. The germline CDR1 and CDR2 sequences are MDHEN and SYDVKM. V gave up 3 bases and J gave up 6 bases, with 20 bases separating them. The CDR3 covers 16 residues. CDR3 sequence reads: CASSFVSLSSYHGYTF. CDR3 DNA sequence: TGTGCCAGCAGTTTTGTCTCTTTGAGCAGTTACCATGGCTACACCTTC.

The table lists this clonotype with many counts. The CDR3 DNA reads as TGTGCCAGTAGCCCCTGGGGCGCGGATACGCAGTATTTT. This sequence encodes CASSPWGADTQYF. The V call is TRBV19, the J call TRBJ2-3; possibly TRBD1 for D (5 bases). V was cut by 6 bases and J by 6 bases, with 13 bases left in between. This CDR3 has 13 amino acids. Germline V CDR1 and CDR2: LNHDA, SQIVND (reference sequence).

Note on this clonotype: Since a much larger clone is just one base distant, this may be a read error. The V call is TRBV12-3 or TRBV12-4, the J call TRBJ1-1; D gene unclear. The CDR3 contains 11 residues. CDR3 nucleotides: TGTGCCAGCAGTTTTAACTCTCAAGCTTCCTTT. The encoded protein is CASSFNSQASF.

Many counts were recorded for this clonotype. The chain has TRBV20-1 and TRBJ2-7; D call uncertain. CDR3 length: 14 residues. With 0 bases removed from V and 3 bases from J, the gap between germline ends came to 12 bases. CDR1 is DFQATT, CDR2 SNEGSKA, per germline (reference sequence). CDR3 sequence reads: CSARDYMLNYEQYF. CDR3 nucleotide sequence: TGCAGTGCTAGAGATTACATGCTCAACTACGAGCAGTACTTC.

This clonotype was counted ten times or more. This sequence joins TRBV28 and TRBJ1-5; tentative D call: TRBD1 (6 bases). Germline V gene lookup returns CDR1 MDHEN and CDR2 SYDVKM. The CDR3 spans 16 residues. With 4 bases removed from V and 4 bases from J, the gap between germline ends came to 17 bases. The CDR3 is CASSSITGTTNQPQHF. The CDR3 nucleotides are TGTGCCAGCAGTTCGATAACCGGGACAACGAATCAGCCCCAGCATTTT.

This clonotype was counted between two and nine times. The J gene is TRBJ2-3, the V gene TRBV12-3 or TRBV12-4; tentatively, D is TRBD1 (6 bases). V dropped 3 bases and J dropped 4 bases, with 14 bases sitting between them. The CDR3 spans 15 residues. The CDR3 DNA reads TGTGCCAGCAGTTTCTCCAGGGGTCGTGCAGATACGCAGTATTTT. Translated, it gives CASSFSRGRADTQYF.

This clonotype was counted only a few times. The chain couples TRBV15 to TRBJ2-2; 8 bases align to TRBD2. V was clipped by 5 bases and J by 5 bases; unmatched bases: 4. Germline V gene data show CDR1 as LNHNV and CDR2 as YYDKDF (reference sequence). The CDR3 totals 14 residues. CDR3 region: CATSRRGGTGELFF. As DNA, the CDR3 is TGTGCCACCAGCCGTCGCGGGGGGACCGGGGAGCTGTTTTTT. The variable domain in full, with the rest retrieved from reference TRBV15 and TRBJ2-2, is DAMVIQNPRYQVTQFGKPVTLSCSQTLNHNVMYWYQQKSSQAPKLLFHYYDKDFNNEADTPDNFQSRRPNTSFCFLDIRSPGLGDTAMYLCATSRRGGTGELFFGEGSRLTVL.

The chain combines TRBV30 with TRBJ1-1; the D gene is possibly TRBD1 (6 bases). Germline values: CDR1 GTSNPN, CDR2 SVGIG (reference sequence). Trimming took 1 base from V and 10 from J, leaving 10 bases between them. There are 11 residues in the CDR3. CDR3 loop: CAWSEGGGAFF. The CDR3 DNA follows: TGTGCCTGGAGTGAGGGGGGGGGAGCTTTCTTT.

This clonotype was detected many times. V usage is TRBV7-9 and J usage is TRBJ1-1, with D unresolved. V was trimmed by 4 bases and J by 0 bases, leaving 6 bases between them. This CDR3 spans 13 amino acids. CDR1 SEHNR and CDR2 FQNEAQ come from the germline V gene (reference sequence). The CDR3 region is CASSSLMNTEAFF. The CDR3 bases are TGTGCCAGCAGCTCCCTAATGAACACTGAAGCTTTCTTT.

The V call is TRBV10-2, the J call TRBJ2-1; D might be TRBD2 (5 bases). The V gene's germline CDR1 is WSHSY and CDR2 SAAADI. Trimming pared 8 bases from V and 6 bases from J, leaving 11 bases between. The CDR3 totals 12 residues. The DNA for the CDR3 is TGCGCCAGCTGGTCCGGGATCAATGAGCAGTTCTTC. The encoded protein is CASWSGINEQFF.

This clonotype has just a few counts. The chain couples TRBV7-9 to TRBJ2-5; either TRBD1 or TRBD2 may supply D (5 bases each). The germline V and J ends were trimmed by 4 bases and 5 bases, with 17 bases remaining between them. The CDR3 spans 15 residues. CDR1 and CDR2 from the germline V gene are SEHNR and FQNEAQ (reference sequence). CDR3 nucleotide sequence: TGTGCCAGCAGCTACGGGGCCCGCAGCAGTGAGACCCAGTACTTC. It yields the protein CASSYGARSSETQYF.

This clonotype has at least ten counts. DNA of the CDR3: TGTGCCAGCAGTTACTCACCAGGGGTTGTAGGAGACACCATATATTTT. This gives the protein CASSYSPGVVGDTIYF. V gene TRBV6-5 combines with J gene TRBJ1-3; D possibly corresponds to TRBD1 (6 bases). From germline, CDR1 is MNHEY and CDR2 SVGAGI. This CDR3 spans 16 amino acids. V gave up 0 bases and J gave up 8 bases, with 17 bases separating them.

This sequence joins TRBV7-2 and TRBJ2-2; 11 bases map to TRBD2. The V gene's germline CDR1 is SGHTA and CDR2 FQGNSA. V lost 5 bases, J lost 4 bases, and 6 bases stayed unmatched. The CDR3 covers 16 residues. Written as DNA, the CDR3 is TGTGCCAGCAGCGTAACTAGCGGGAGTATCACCGGGGAGCTGTTTTTT. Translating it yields CASSVTSGSITGELFF.

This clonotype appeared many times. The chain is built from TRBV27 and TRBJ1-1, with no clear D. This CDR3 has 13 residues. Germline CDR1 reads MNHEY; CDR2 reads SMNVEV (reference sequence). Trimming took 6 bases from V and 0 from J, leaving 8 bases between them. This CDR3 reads CASSGRLNTEAFF. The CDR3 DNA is TGTGCCAGCAGCGGCAGGTTGAACACTGAAGCTTTCTTT.